Listed here are 18 T cell receptor beta chains from one sample, sequenced in a study of beta chain features in type 1 diabetes. Expressed TCRB transcripts were sequenced, since all the RNA that had been isolated was reverse transcribed. Sequencing used immunoSEQ multiplex PCR; TCRdb keeps in-frame clones, though not all of them. The data hold 450,000 or so clones, with more than 9.5% observed a single time. The sequencing sample was made of naive CD4+ T cells from blood. All receptors derive from a woman between 18 and 29 years old in good health.

This clone was counted only a few times. V and J are TRBV5-1 and TRBJ2-5; D is perhaps TRBD1 or TRBD2 (6 bases each). CDR3 length: 18 residues. Germline V gene sequence: CDR1 SGHRS, CDR2 YFSETQ. Trimming shortened V by 4 bases and J by 4 bases, and 26 bases separated the two germline ends. CDR3 region: CASSHGLQQGVGRETQYF. The DNA for the CDR3 is TGCGCCAGCAGCCACGGCCTCCAACAGGGAGTCGGGAGAGAGACCCAGTACTTC.

This clone has a handful of counts. The V gene is TRBV15, the J gene TRBJ1-5; possibly TRBD1 for D (5 bases). Germline CDR1 LNHNV, CDR2 YYDKDF (reference sequence). This CDR3 is 13 amino acids long. V dropped 1 base and J dropped 9 bases, with 10 bases sitting between them. CDR3 sequence reads: CATSRGGARPQHF. DNA of the CDR3: TGTGCCACCAGCAGAGGCGGGGCTCGGCCCCAGCATTTT.

In nucleotides, the CDR3 is TGCGCCAGCAGCCAAGAGAGGAGGTGGGGCCTAAATTCACCCCTCCACTTT. It yields the protein CASSQERRWGLNSPLHF. This chain links TRBV4-3 with TRBJ1-6; perhaps TRBD1 as D (5 bases). Germline V lookup: CDR1 LGHNA, CDR2 YSLEER. Trimming left V 0 bases short and J 7 bases short, with 16 bases between. The CDR3 has 17 amino acids.

This clone turned up a few times. The sample has other DNA sequences that encode this CDR3 too. This rearrangement joins TRBV20-1 to TRBJ1-1; a possible D gene is TRBD1 (5 bases). The V end lost 6 bases, the J end lost 3 bases, and 8 bases lay between the germline ends. Germline CDR1 DFQATT, CDR2 SNEGSKA (reference sequence). The CDR3 has 11 amino acids. In DNA, the CDR3 is TGCAGTGCGAGGGGCCACACTGAAGCTTTCTTT. Protein: CSARGHTEAFF.

This clone was counted a few times. The chain recombines TRBV7-8 with TRBJ1-2; D might be TRBD1 (5 bases). CDR1 and CDR2 (germline): SGHVS, FQNEAQ. The CDR3 covers 14 residues. The V gene lost 7 bases and the J gene lost 3 bases, with 15 bases spanning the gap. The CDR3 sequence: CASTRTAGDYGYTF. For the CDR3, the DNA is TGTGCCAGCACGAGGACGGCGGGGGACTATGGCTACACCTTC.

The chain links TRBV7-9 to TRBJ2-1, with TRBD2 identical over 9 bases. In germline, CDR1 is SEHNR, CDR2 FQNEAQ (reference sequence). The V gene end was trimmed by 5 bases and the J gene end by 9 bases; junction bases not matched to a gene: 5. The CDR3 has 13 residues. The CDR3 loop is CASSGGRAGEQFF. The CDR3 DNA sequence: TGTGCCAGCAGCGGCGGGAGGGCCGGTGAGCAGTTCTTC.

Comments on this clone: At one boundary the junction diverges from the germline segment, which might be a read error. The J gene is TRBJ2-1, the V gene TRBV4-3, with D tentatively TRBD2 (6 bases). The CDR3 has 13 residues. Germline CDR1 and CDR2: LGHNA and YSLEER. This CDR3 reads CASSHPSGYLGVF. CDR3 nucleotide sequence: TGCGCCAGCAGCCATCCGAGCGGGTATCTGGGAGTCTTC.

J is TRBJ2-4 and V is TRBV11-1; 7 bases are shared with TRBD1. Trimming cost V 3 bases and J 0 bases; bases outside gene matches: 5. The CDR3 is 16 amino acids. The germline gives CDR1 SGHAT, CDR2 FQDESV (reference sequence). As DNA, the CDR3 is TGTGCCAGCAGCTTGGGACAGTCCCTAGCCAAAAACATTCAGTACTTC. Its protein product is CASSLGQSLAKNIQYF.

This clone was seen only a few times. This chain connects TRBV14 to TRBJ1-6; no definite D call. Germline values: CDR1 SGHDN, CDR2 FVKESK. The CDR3 covers 14 residues. V lost 0 bases and J lost 7, with 7 bases in between. The CDR3 sequence is CASSQDHKNSPLHF. The CDR3 DNA reads as TGTGCCAGCAGCCAAGATCACAAGAATTCACCCCTCCACTTT.

The chain employs TRBV18 and TRBJ1-1, with D unclear. CDR3 size: 13 residues. V lost 3 bases and J 4 bases, leaving 9 bases between the germline ends. Per germline, CDR1 KGHSH and CDR2 LQKENI. The CDR3 DNA is TGTGCCAGCTCACCGCGAAGTGGCACTGAAGCTTTCTTT. This gives the protein CASSPRSGTEAFF.

The V call is TRBV5-1, the J call TRBJ1-1; D remains unclear. CDR3 length: 14 amino acids. The germline V and J ends were trimmed by 0 bases and 2 bases, with 8 bases remaining between them. Per the germline V gene, CDR1 is SGHRS and CDR2 is YFSETQ. The CDR3 protein is CASSLATANTEAFF. CDR3 in DNA: TGCGCCAGCAGCTTGGCTACAGCCAACACTGAAGCTTTCTTT.

V is TRBV25-1 and J is TRBJ1-5; 7 bases map to TRBD1. Unmatched junction bases numbered 4, after V lost 4 bases and J lost 4 bases. The CDR3 is made up of 14 amino acids. In germline, CDR1 is MGHDK, CDR2 SYGVNS. Written as DNA, the CDR3 is TGTGCCAGCAGTGGACAGGGATATAATCAGCCCCAGCATTTT. Its translation is CASSGQGYNQPQHF.

The chain carries TRBV2 and TRBJ2-5, with D possibly TRBD2 on 6 matching bases. This CDR3 contains 12 residues. Germline loops: CDR1 SNHLY, CDR2 FYNNEI. V lost 6 bases to trimming and J lost 3 bases, with 8 bases between them. The CDR3 nucleotides are TGTGCCAGCAGGGGGGAGGAAGAGACCCAGTACTTC. Protein product: CASRGEEETQYF.

This clone was recorded a few times. The chain employs TRBV2 and TRBJ1-6; D not certain. Deletions cut 6 bases from V and 6 bases from J, with 3 bases between. The length of the CDR3 is 11 residues. Germline lookup yields CDR1 SNHLY and CDR2 FYNNEI. The CDR3 sequence is CASRSNSPLHF. The CDR3 DNA sequence: TGTGCCAGCAGGAGTAATTCACCCCTCCACTTT.

This clone was counted between two and nine times. The chain combines TRBV2 with TRBJ2-5; D may be TRBD2 (5 bases). Germline V gene data show CDR1 as SNHLY and CDR2 as FYNNEI. Trimming took 5 bases from V and 3 from J, leaving 19 bases between them. The CDR3 is 16 residues long. CDR3 bases: TGTGCCAGCAGTCAGTCTCCGTACACTAGAAAAGAGACCCAGTACTTC. It is translated as CASSQSPYTRKETQYF.

This clone was observed a handful of times. This chain uses TRBV7-9 with TRBJ1-4; no clear D. Germline V CDR1 and CDR2: SEHNR, FQNEAQ (reference sequence). The CDR3 length is 14 residues. V was cut by 4 bases and J by 8 bases, with 14 bases left in between. CDR3 nucleotide sequence: TGTGCCAGCAGCTCCCTACGGGTAGGGGAAAAACTGTTTTTT. Translation gives CASSSLRVGEKLFF.

This sequence joins TRBV7-2 and TRBJ2-3; tentatively, D is TRBD1 or TRBD2 (7 bases each). V lost 5 bases and J lost 5, with 17 bases in between. CDR1 is SGHTA and CDR2 is FQGNSA in the germline V gene. This CDR3 comprises 15 residues. The CDR3 DNA sequence: TGTGCCAGCAGCCTCAGGGGGGGGCAGGGAGATACGCAGTATTTT. Amino acids: CASSLRGGQGDTQYF. Using reference TRBV7-2 and TRBJ2-3 for the parts outside the CDR3, the full variable domain is GAGVSQSPSNKVTEKGKDVELRCDPISGHTALYWYRQSLGQGLEFLIYFQGNSAPDKSGLPSDRFSAERTGGSVSTLTIQRTQQEDSAVYLCASSLRGGQGDTQYFGPGTRLTVL.

The chain carries TRBV4-1 and TRBJ2-2; D gene uncertain. The CDR3 extends over 16 amino acids. Germline V lookup: CDR1 MGHRA, CDR2 YSYEKL. The ends were cut back, 1 base at V and 0 bases at J, with 9 bases in the middle. The CDR3 nucleotides read TGCGCCAGCAGCCAAGTAGTACAGACGAACACCGGGGAGCTGTTTTTT. It is translated as CASSQVVQTNTGELFF.